The source of this TCR beta chain is a study of identifying expanded T cells in peripheral blood. Comments on this clone: The target antigen is unknown.

Overall study results and limits: Variance in clone template counts between two-week samples significantly increased with total template count across all healthy donors. Technical replicates showed roughly 1.2 changed clones; approximately two weeks about 16.4; four weeks 19.

The protocol was immunoSEQ multiplex PCR, while the TCRdb copy is restricted to in-frame clones and leaves out a portion. Among around 70,000 clones listed, roughly 90% were seen once. The sample comprised blood. This TCR derives from a person aged 18-70 years in good health.

In nucleotides, the CDR3 is TGTGCCAGCAGTCAGGGACAGGGGTATGGCTACACCTTC. Translated, it gives CASSQGQGYGYTF. The V gene is TRBV7-2, the J gene TRBJ1-2; 10 bases are shared with TRBD1. The CDR3 totals 13 residues. Trimming at V came to 6 bases and at J to 5 bases, leaving 3 bases not matched to a gene. Germline CDR1 reads SGHTA; CDR2 reads FQGNSA.